This TCR beta chain came from a study of control samples from healthy donors and cancer patients. Repertoires were generated with immunoSEQ multiplex PCR, while TCRdb's copy carries only in-frame clones and drops some. Of 50,000 or so clones listed, roughly 92% are singletons. Looked up from germline, CDR1 is SGHDT and CDR2 is YYEEEE. The CDR3 totals 14 residues. Trimming left V 4 bases short and J 5 bases short, with 13 bases between. This rearrangement joins TRBV5-6 to TRBJ1-3, with D maybe TRBD1 (5 bases). Sequences were obtained from PBMCs. This TCR derives from a woman aged 50 to 65 with head and neck cancer. CDR3 sequence: CASSTRDGRNTIYF. In DNA, the CDR3 is TGTGCCAGCAGCACCCGGGACGGACGAAACACCATATATTTT.